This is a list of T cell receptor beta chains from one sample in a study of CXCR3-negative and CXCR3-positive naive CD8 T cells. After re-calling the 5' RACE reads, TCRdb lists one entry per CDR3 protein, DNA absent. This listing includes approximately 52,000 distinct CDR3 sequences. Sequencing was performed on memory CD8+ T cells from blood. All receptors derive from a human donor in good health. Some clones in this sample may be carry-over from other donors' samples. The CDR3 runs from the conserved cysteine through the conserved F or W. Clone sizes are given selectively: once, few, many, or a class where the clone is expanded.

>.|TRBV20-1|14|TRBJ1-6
CSARDSGGSSPLHF
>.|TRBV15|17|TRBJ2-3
CATTALPHGTARDTQYF
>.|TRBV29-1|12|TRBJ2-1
CSAMEQGTDLFF
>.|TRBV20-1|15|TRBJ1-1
CSARDGDRANTEAFF
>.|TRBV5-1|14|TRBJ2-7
CASSLSREAYEQYF
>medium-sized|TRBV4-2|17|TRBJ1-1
CASSQDEGGTGGTEAFF
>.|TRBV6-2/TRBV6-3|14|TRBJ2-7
CASCPGTGVCEQYF
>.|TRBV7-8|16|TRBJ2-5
CASSLTSGGVPKTQYF
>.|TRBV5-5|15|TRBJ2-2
CASSLWNLGAGELFF
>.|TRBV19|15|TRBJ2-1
CASSEWEDPYNEQFF
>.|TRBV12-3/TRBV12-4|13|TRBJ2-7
CASSLGLPYEQYF
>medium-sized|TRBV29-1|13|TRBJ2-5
CSVEEYFEETQYF
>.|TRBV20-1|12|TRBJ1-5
CSAMDRGQPQHF
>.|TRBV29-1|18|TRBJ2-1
CSVEDKSGLELLYNEQFF
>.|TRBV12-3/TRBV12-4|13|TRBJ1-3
CASSFEPGNTIYF
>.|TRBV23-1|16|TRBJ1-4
CASSHSTSATNEKLFF
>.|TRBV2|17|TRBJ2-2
CASSEGTKLSLTGELFF
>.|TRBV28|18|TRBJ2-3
CASSPDPLTGVGTDTQYF
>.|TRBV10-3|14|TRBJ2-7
CAISDGLALYEQYF
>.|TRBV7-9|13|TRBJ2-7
CASSLATAYEQYF
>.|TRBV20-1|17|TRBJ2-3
CSATTSGRAQGTDTQYF
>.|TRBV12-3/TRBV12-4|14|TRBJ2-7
CASSFQLASYEQYF